This passage covers 24 T cell receptor beta chains from one sample sequenced in a study of T-cell reconstitution after alpha-beta-depleted transplantation in children. Preparation of the TCRbeta library was carried out with unique molecular identifiers. TCRdb fed the PCR reads into MiXCR, producing one record per CDR3 protein. This table holds about 460,000 distinct CDR3 sequences, 9.5% to 12% found once. The sample here was PBMCs, mostly from graft donor cells, taken 180 days after TCRalphabeta/CD19-depleted stem cell transplant. The receptors originated from a female patient aged 2-10 years who had a stem cell transplant for aplastic anemia, so the T cells may come from the graft donor.

Ten or more counts support this clonotype. The rearrangement uses TRBV12-3 or TRBV12-4 and TRBJ1-2; no clear D gene. The CDR3 extends over 11 amino acids. V shed 2 bases and J shed 7 bases, with 5 bases lying between them. CDR3 sequence reads: CASSLLSGYTF. DNA for the CDR3: TGTGCCAGCAGTTTACTGAGTGGCTACACCTTC.

The chain has TRBV6-4 and TRBJ2-2, with 8 bases matching TRBD1. Germline V CDR1 and CDR2: MRHNA, SNTAGT. V lost 4 bases to trimming and J lost 6 bases; unmatched junction nucleotides: 1. The CDR3 covers 13 residues. CDR3 in DNA: TGTGCCAGCAGTGCACAGGGGGCCGGGGAGCTGTTTTTT. It translates to CASSAQGAGELFF.

This clonotype has ten or more counts. The chain combines TRBV2 with TRBJ1-3; no firm D call. Trimming shortened V by 3 bases and J by 8 bases, and 5 bases separated the two germline ends. Germline V gene data show CDR1 as SNHLY and CDR2 as FYNNEI. The CDR3 sequence is 11 residues long. CDR3 region: CASSDQYTIYF. CDR3 in DNA: TGTGCCAGCAGTGATCAATACACCATATATTTT.

This clonotype was observed a few times. The rearrangement links TRBV7-2 to TRBJ2-1; tentatively, D is TRBD2 (6 bases). Germline V gene lookup returns CDR1 SGHTA and CDR2 FQGNSA. The V and J ends lost 1 base and 13 bases respectively, with 11 bases between them. This CDR3 comprises 12 residues. CDR3 loop: CASSLGTKVQFF. CDR3 bases: TGTGCCAGCAGCTTAGGGACTAAGGTTCAGTTCTTC.

There are many counts of this clonotype. V is TRBV7-9 and J is TRBJ2-5, with no clear D. This CDR3 region has 14 residues. V shed 1 base and J shed 4 bases, with 10 bases lying between them. CDR1 SEHNR and CDR2 FQNEAQ come from the germline V gene (reference sequence). CDR3 DNA sequence: TGTGCCAGCAGCTTAGTAAGGCTTCGAGAGACCCAGTACTTC. Residues: CASSLVRLRETQYF.

At least ten counts were recorded for this clonotype. One end of the junction does not line up with germline, which may come from a read error. This chain joins TRBV5-1 and TRBJ1-1, with TRBD1 identical over 10 bases. This CDR3 comprises 13 residues. Germline V CDR1 and CDR2: SGHRS, YFSETQ. The CDR3 spells CASSFDRGLDPIF. The CDR3, as DNA: TGCGCCAGCAGCTTTGACAGGGGGCTAGACCCGATCTTT.

This clonotype was picked up a small number of times. The rearrangement links TRBV7-6 to TRBJ2-3; D is undetermined. CDR3 length: 16 amino acids. V lost 5 bases, J lost 6 bases, and 21 bases lay in between. Per germline, CDR1 SGHVS and CDR2 FNYEAQ. The CDR3 DNA reads TGTGCCAGCAGCCCAGTAACCGTCGTTTCTGGGGATACGCAGTATTTT. Its translation: CASSPVTVVSGDTQYF.

This clonotype was picked up a small number of times. J is TRBJ2-2 and V is TRBV20-1; 8 positions match TRBD2. V trimming: 5 bases; J trimming: 7 bases; junction bases outside the gene matches: 6. Germline V gene sequence: CDR1 DFQATT, CDR2 SNEGSKA (reference sequence). The CDR3 extends over 13 amino acids. CDR3 DNA sequence: TGCAGTGCTCCGGCGGGAGGAGACGGGGAGCTGTTTTTT. The encoded protein is CSAPAGGDGELFF.

Here the CDR3 reads CASSLWAEIRGLGSTDTQYF. DNA of the CDR3: TGTGCCAGCAGTTTATGGGCGGAGATCAGGGGGCTAGGTAGCACAGATACGCAGTATTTT. The chain is built from TRBV28 and TRBJ2-3; 8 bases are shared with TRBD1. Looked up from germline, CDR1 is MDHEN and CDR2 is SYDVKM. The J segment lost 0 bases and the V segment lost 0 bases, leaving 14 bases of the junction unmatched. This CDR3 has 20 residues.

This clonotype has a handful of counts. The V gene is TRBV9, the J gene TRBJ1-1; D is uncertain. The germline gives CDR1 SGDLS, CDR2 YYNGEE. Trimming took 0 bases from V and 0 from J, leaving 6 bases between them. The CDR3 runs 14 residues. The CDR3 sequence: CASSVAGVNTEAFF. In DNA form, the CDR3 reads TGTGCCAGCAGCGTAGCGGGCGTGAACACTGAAGCTTTCTTT.

This clonotype appeared a few times. This chain uses TRBV18 with TRBJ2-4; D ambiguous. The CDR3 sequence is 17 residues long. Trimming took 2 bases from V and 4 from J, leaving 18 bases between them. Germline values: CDR1 KGHSH, CDR2 LQKENI. CDR3 DNA: TGTGCCAGCTCACCAGAAGATCTTGTGGTGTTGAAAAACATTCAGTACTTC. It translates to CASSPEDLVVLKNIQYF.

This clonotype was observed at least ten times. This chain links TRBV20-1 with TRBJ2-1; D is possibly TRBD1 (6 bases). CDR3 size: 15 residues. Germline V gene data show CDR1 as DFQATT and CDR2 as SNEGSKA (reference sequence). The germline V and J ends were trimmed by 1 base and 3 bases, with 13 bases remaining between them. The CDR3 nucleotides are TGCAGTGCTAGAGTCAGGACGGGACACTACAATGAGCAGTTCTTC. Protein: CSARVRTGHYNEQFF.

A remark on this clonotype: One end of the junction fails to match germline, which may point to a read error. The rearrangement links TRBV27 to TRBJ2-3; 7 bases match TRBD1. The CDR3 has 14 amino acids. CDR1 is MNHEY, CDR2 SMNVEV, per germline (reference sequence). The CDR3 DNA is TGTGCCAGCAGTTTCTTGATGGGGACAGATGCGCAGTATTTT. It yields the protein CASSFLMGTDAQYF.

This clonotype was detected only a few times. CDR3 in DNA: TGTGCCAGCAGTGATACGGTCCGCACAGATACGCAGTATTTT. Translation: CASSDTVRTDTQYF. The rearrangement joins TRBV25-1 to TRBJ2-3; D is unclear. The length of the CDR3 is 14 residues. The germline gives CDR1 MGHDK, CDR2 SYGVNS. Trimming pared 3 bases from V and 1 base from J, leaving 8 bases between. Together with reference TRBV25-1 and TRBJ2-3, the CDR3 gives the full variable domain: EADIYQTPRYLVIGTGKKITLECSQTMGHDKMYWYQQDPGMELHLIHYSYGVNSTEKGDLSSESTVSRIRTEHFPLTLESARPSHTSQYLCASSDTVRTDTQYFGPGTRLTVL.

The rearrangement uses TRBV6-1 and TRBJ2-5; unclear D gene. V shed 8 bases and J shed 5 bases, with 18 bases lying between them. The CDR3 length is 14 residues. Per the germline V gene, CDR1 is MNHNS and CDR2 is SASEGT. CDR3 nucleotide sequence: TGTGCCAGCCTCGATCCCCAGTGGGCCGAGACCCAGTACTTC. This sequence encodes CASLDPQWAETQYF.

This clonotype has more than one count but fewer than ten. A read error may produce the germline difference seen at one junction end. V is TRBV4-3 and J is TRBJ2-3, with 12 bases fitting TRBD1. Germline CDR1 LGHNA, CDR2 YSLEER. The CDR3 totals 11 residues. The CDR3 is CASSARDRGPF. The CDR3 coding sequence is TGCGCCAGCAGCGCCCGGGACAGGGGGCCTTTT.

The CDR3 reads CASSLGPAAAFF. CDR3 DNA sequence: TGTGCCAGCAGCTTAGGCCCCGCAGCAGCTTTCTTT. V and J are TRBV7-9 and TRBJ1-1; unclear D gene. Per germline, CDR1 SEHNR and CDR2 FQNEAQ (reference sequence). The CDR3 loop spans 12 amino acids. Trimming removed 1 base from V and 10 bases from J, with 10 bases in between.

This sequence joins TRBV27 and TRBJ2-1; 8 bases align to TRBD2. This CDR3 region has 16 residues. With V trimmed by 6 bases and J by 0 bases, 7 bases remained unmatched. The germline V gene encodes CDR1 MNHEY and CDR2 SMNVEV (reference sequence). CDR3 coding DNA: TGTGCCAGCAGCCTATACAGCGGGAGCTCCTACAATGAGCAGTTCTTC. This codes for CASSLYSGSSYNEQFF.

The table lists this clonotype with many counts. The chain employs TRBV12-3 or TRBV12-4 and TRBJ2-1, with a tentative D call TRBD2 (6 bases). V was shortened by 9 bases and J by 4 bases, with 19 bases between the two germline ends. The length of the CDR3 is 15 residues. The CDR3 DNA reads as TGTGCCAGGTCTTGTGCGGAGGGAGCATACAATGAGCAGTTCTTC. As protein: CARSCAEGAYNEQFF.

This clonotype was counted between two and nine times. The chain has TRBV12-3 or TRBV12-4 and TRBJ1-3; the D gene is possibly TRBD1 (5 bases). The CDR3 has 17 residues. Trimming removed 5 bases from V and 0 bases from J, with 17 bases in between. The CDR3 DNA reads TGTGCCAGCAGTCCCACCGGGACTCCGTTCTCTGGAAACACCATATATTTT. Amino acids: CASSPTGTPFSGNTIYF.

This clonotype was counted only a few times. The genes are TRBV14 and TRBJ2-7; tentatively, D is TRBD2 (6 bases). V dropped 1 base and J dropped 5 bases, with 12 bases sitting between them. Germline lookup yields CDR1 SGHDN and CDR2 FVKESK. The CDR3 is made up of 14 amino acids. DNA of the CDR3: TGTGCCAGCAGCCAAGGCCTGGCGGGGAACGAGCAGTACTTC. Encoded protein: CASSQGLAGNEQYF.

This clonotype appeared many times. The CDR3 DNA sequence: TGTGCCAGCAGCTTAGTACGACCGGGGGCCCAGAATGAGCAGTTCTTC. It translates to CASSLVRPGAQNEQFF. This chain uses TRBV7-9 with TRBJ2-1; TRBD1 or TRBD2 may be the D gene (6 bases each). Deletions cut 1 base from V and 7 bases from J, with 17 bases between. CDR1 is SEHNR and CDR2 is FQNEAQ in the germline V gene (reference sequence). This CDR3 region has 16 residues.

This clonotype was picked up one time. Given the absence of the conserved phenylalanine or tryptophan at the CDR3 end, a read error is likely. The V call is TRBV7-9, the J call TRBJ2-3, with a weak D call TRBD1 (5 bases). V lost 2 bases and J 1 base, leaving 13 bases between the germline ends. The CDR3 totals 16 residues. Germline V gene sequence: CDR1 SEHNR, CDR2 FQNEAQ (reference sequence). The CDR3: CASSLRGQERTDTQYL. The CDR3, as DNA: TGTGCCAGCAGCTTAAGAGGACAAGAACGCACAGATACGCAGTATTTG.

This clonotype was seen repeatedly, ten times or more. The V gene is TRBV29-1, the J gene TRBJ2-7; TRBD1 matches 8 bases. Trimming took 4 bases from V and 3 from J; bases not matched to a gene: 8. The CDR3 sequence is 14 residues long. The germline gives CDR1 SQVTM, CDR2 ANQGSEA. The CDR3, as DNA: TGCAGCGTTGCCCTGTCTACAGGGGGCTACGAGCAGTACTTC. Translated: CSVALSTGGYEQYF.